There are many counts of the clone carrying this T cell receptor beta chain. Its target is unknown. CDR3 length: 15 amino acids. Trimming removed 3 bases from V and 11 bases from J; junction bases left unmatched: 15. This specimen comes from a study of regulatory T cells in long-lasting Graves disease. Time point indicated: newly diagnosed GD, antithyroid drugs for less than 3 months. PBMCs provided the RNA from which the TCR library was made. General study findings and limits: New patients shared fewer public clonotypes (roughly 1,000) than persistent patients did (about 2,700).

Construction of the TCR beta libraries employed iRepertoire HTBI primers in conjunction with Arm-PCR of CDR3 regions. TCRdb re-called the multiplex PCR reads with MiXCR, one entry per CDR3 protein. The sample has 300,000 to 400,000 distinct CDR3 sequences, about a sixth seen once. These data are also associated with another study on T cells in Graves' hyperthyroidism and ophthalmopathy. From that paper: In making diagnoses, clinical symptoms, serum thyroxine and TRAb, thyroid ultrasound and orbital computed tomography were all used. Also found in blood were most expanded thyroid clonotypes above 0.001.

The material sequenced was peripheral blood mononuclear cells (PBMCs), taken at new diagnosis, from a patient treated with antithyroid drugs. This sequence originates from a man aged 35-49 years with Graves disease. This rearrangement joins TRBV12-3 or TRBV12-4 to TRBJ1-1; 7 bases fit TRBD1. The CDR3 protein is CASSLRQGPSREAFF. CDR3 DNA: TGTGCCAGCAGTTTGAGACAGGGCCCTTCGCGCGAGGCTTTCTTT.